This TCR beta chain came from a study of vaccination effects on CD4 cells after COVID-19. Data came from immunoSEQ multiplex PCR; TCRdb stores just in-frame clones and leaves some out. The table shows fewer than 75,000 clones, with around 84% occurring only once. As for this clone: Its antigen is still unknown.

The culture ran for roughly ten days before CD4+ T cells were isolated. The vaccine given was either BNT162b2 or mRNA-1273, in two doses. Study findings and constraints: Late post-vaccination samples showed marked contraction of infection- and vaccine-induced clones.

Germline V gene data show CDR1 as LGHDT and CDR2 as YNNKEL (reference sequence). V was shortened by 1 base and J by 1 base, with 13 bases between the two germline ends. The CDR3 length is 16 residues. The chain uses TRBV3-1 (or the pseudogene TRBV3-2) and TRBJ1-1, with D uncertain. Here the sequenced sample was CD4+ T cells from PBMCs cultured without peptide, taken after COVID-19 vaccination. This sequence originates from a human donor who received a COVID-19 vaccine. CDR3 nucleotides: TGTGCCAGCAGCCAAGTGGTACGTTCGGCGAACACTGAAGCTTTCTTT. The encoded protein is CASSQVVRSANTEAFF.